These 14 T cell receptor beta chains were sequenced from one sample in a study of technical replicates of blood from a handful of donors. Method: immunoSEQ multiplex PCR; TCRdb's copy keeps in-frame clones and lacks some. This table holds around 84,000 clones, 95% to 98% found once. The specimen was T cells isolated from PBMCs. These TCRs come from a human donor in good health.

Regarding this clone: Other DNA sequences in the same sample also yield this CDR3. The chain couples TRBV6-1 to TRBJ2-1; the D gene is possibly TRBD2 (5 bases). The germline gives CDR1 MNHNS, CDR2 SASEGT. This CDR3 spans 15 amino acids. The V end was cut by 3 bases, the J end by 3 bases, with 12 bases between. The CDR3 here is CASSDLGGGYNEQFF. CDR3 coding DNA: TGTGCCAGCAGTGATTTAGGAGGAGGCTACAATGAGCAGTTCTTC.

The gene calls are TRBV19 and TRBJ2-1; tentative D call: TRBD1 (6 bases). Germline-derived CDR1 and CDR2 are LNHDA and SQIVND (reference sequence). The CDR3 is made up of 17 amino acids. Trimming pared 7 bases from V and 0 bases from J, leaving 19 bases between. The CDR3 bases are TGTGCCAGTATAGGCAGGGGCGAAGTTAGCTCCTACAATGAGCAGTTCTTC. Its translation is CASIGRGEVSSYNEQFF.

The chain carries TRBV6-5 and TRBJ2-7, with TRBD2 identical over 11 bases. Germline trimming cut 7 bases from V and 4 bases from J; bases unmatched to any gene: 3. Looked up from germline, CDR1 is MNHEY and CDR2 is SVGAGI. The CDR3 runs to 13 residues. CDR3 residues: CASTLAGGYEQYF. The CDR3 region has the DNA TGTGCCAGCACGCTAGCGGGGGGTTACGAGCAGTACTTC.

This clone showed up just once. This chain connects TRBV5-1 to TRBJ2-1; 11 bases line up with TRBD2. After removal of 0 bases from V and 7 bases from J, the junction contained 6 bases not matched to a gene. The CDR3 is 16 amino acids. Germline CDR1 and CDR2: SGHRS and YFSETQ. CDR3 sequence reads: CASSLALAGGWNEQFF. In DNA form, the CDR3 reads TGCGCCAGCAGCTTGGCGTTAGCGGGAGGGTGGAATGAGCAGTTCTTC.

The chain links TRBV27 to TRBJ1-1; D uncertain. CDR1 MNHEY and CDR2 SMNVEV come from the germline V gene (reference sequence). The CDR3 extends over 14 amino acids. The V end lost 2 bases, the J end lost 10 bases, and 17 bases lay between the germline ends. The CDR3 is CASSLNYGPSGAFF. The CDR3 nucleotides are TGTGCCAGCAGTTTAAATTACGGTCCGTCCGGAGCTTTCTTT.

This clone has just a few counts. The rearrangement joins TRBV27 to TRBJ2-1; TRBD1 is a possible D gene (6 bases). Germline lookup yields CDR1 MNHEY and CDR2 SMNVEV (reference sequence). The CDR3 spans 13 residues. Between the trimmed V and J ends, which lost 10 bases and 7 bases, there was a span of 17 bases. CDR3 in amino acids: CATLGGKRNEQFF. CDR3 bases: TGTGCCACCTTAGGGGGTAAACGGAATGAGCAGTTCTTC.

This clone was observed once. The chain employs TRBV7-9 and TRBJ2-7; possibly TRBD2 for D (5 bases). The CDR3 is made up of 12 amino acids. V was trimmed by 3 bases and J by 5 bases, leaving 8 bases between them. Germline V gene lookup returns CDR1 SEHNR and CDR2 FQNEAQ (reference sequence). This CDR3 reads CASSFYGDEQYF. The CDR3 DNA follows: TGTGCCAGCAGCTTTTACGGGGACGAGCAGTACTTC. Variable domain in full (rest from reference TRBV7-9 and TRBJ2-7): DTGVSQNPRHKITKRGQNVTFRCDPISEHNRLYWYRQTLGQGPEFLTYFQNEAQLEKSRLLSDRFSAERPKGSFSTLEIQRTEQGDSAMYLCASSFYGDEQYFGPGTRLTVT.

J is TRBJ2-7 and V is TRBV30; 10 nucleotides match TRBD2. The CDR3 totals 18 residues. Germline CDR1 reads GTSNPN; CDR2 reads SVGIG (reference sequence). J was trimmed by 2 bases and V by 3 bases; bases with no gene match: 16. CDR3 nucleotides: TGTGCCTGGAGGGATCCGGGACTAGCGCTGTGGTCCGCCTACGAGCAGTACTTC. It yields the protein CAWRDPGLALWSAYEQYF.

This chain uses TRBV7-9 with TRBJ2-7; 10 positions agree with TRBD2. V was pared by 5 bases and J by 12 bases, with 28 bases of the junction left unmatched. Germline-derived CDR1 and CDR2 are SEHNR and FQNEAQ (reference sequence). The CDR3 covers 19 residues. The DNA for the CDR3 is TGTGCCAGCAGCAAAACTCCGGGACAGGTCGCGTCTAGCGGGAGAAGCCTGTACTTC. It yields the protein CASSKTPGQVASSGRSLYF.

J is TRBJ1-3 and V is TRBV28; the match to TRBD1 covers 9 bases. In germline, CDR1 is MDHEN, CDR2 SYDVKM. V trimming: 5 bases; J trimming: 8 bases; junction bases outside the gene matches: 13. The CDR3 is made up of 16 amino acids. The CDR3 DNA sequence: TGTGCCAGCAGTCCAACGGTTGGGACAGGGATTGACACCATATATTTT. As protein: CASSPTVGTGIDTIYF.

The gene calls are TRBV30 and TRBJ1-1, with a tentative D call TRBD1 (6 bases). Trimming shortened V by 0 bases and J by 11 bases, and 10 bases separated the two germline ends. This CDR3 contains 11 residues. Germline loops: CDR1 GTSNPN, CDR2 SVGIG (reference sequence). CDR3 sequence: CAWSVSGDAFF. The CDR3, as DNA: TGTGCCTGGAGTGTCTCAGGGGATGCTTTCTTT.

This clone was detected a few times. The chain recombines TRBV27 with TRBJ1-5, with 10 positions matching TRBD1. V trimming: 2 bases; J trimming: 6 bases; junction bases outside the gene matches: 10. This CDR3 has 17 residues. Germline CDR1 is MNHEY and CDR2 is SMNVEV (reference sequence). CDR3 coding DNA: TGTGCCAGCAGTTTACAGACAGGGGGCTCATACGGTCAGCCCCAGCATTTT. Translated: CASSLQTGGSYGQPQHF.

The gene calls are TRBV29-1 and TRBJ1-6; 9 bases map to TRBD1. CDR1 is SQVTM, CDR2 ANQGSEA, per germline. J lost 10 bases, V lost 6 bases, and 10 bases had no gene match. The CDR3 sequence is 14 residues long. Here the CDR3 DNA reads TGCAGCGTGGCAACAGGGGGCGCAGGGTCACCCCTCCACTTT. Its protein product is CSVATGGAGSPLHF.

The V gene is TRBV7-9, the J gene TRBJ2-2, with D possibly matching TRBD2 (6 bases). V was pared by 0 bases and J by 3 bases, with 14 bases between. Per the germline V gene, CDR1 is SEHNR and CDR2 is FQNEAQ (reference sequence). This CDR3 has 17 residues. The CDR3 here is CASSLARREAYTGELFF. DNA of the CDR3: TGTGCCAGCAGCTTAGCGCGCAGGGAGGCCTACACCGGGGAGCTGTTTTTT.